These 29 T cell receptor beta chains originate from one sample sequenced in a study of response to subunit inactivated influenza vaccine. Via MiXCR, TCRdb re-called the RT-PCR reads, giving one row per CDR3 protein. The sample has hundreds of thousands of distinct CDR3 sequences; approximately 15% are singletons. The input for sequencing was PBMCs from blood, taken around 14 days before vaccination. The source of these receptors is a man aged 50 to 59 who received an inactivated influenza vaccine.

V gene TRBV20-1 combines with J gene TRBJ2-3; 12 bases map to TRBD2. Germline lookup yields CDR1 DFQATT and CDR2 SNEGSKA (reference sequence). The length of the CDR3 is 14 residues. CDR3 DNA: TGCAGCCCCGGGCTAGCGGGAGGGATAGATACGCAGTATTTT. Its translation: CSPGLAGGIDTQYF.

The chain recombines TRBV28 with TRBJ2-7; 7 nucleotides align to TRBD1. Trimming at V came to 3 bases and at J to 2 bases, leaving 10 bases not matched to a gene. Germline CDR1 and CDR2: MDHEN and SYDVKM. This CDR3 comprises 16 residues. CDR3 bases: TGTGCCAGCAGTTTGGGGACCGGGACAGCACCCTACGAGCAGTACTTC. Translation gives CASSLGTGTAPYEQYF.

The chain joins TRBV5-1 to TRBJ1-6; D uncertain. Looked up from germline, CDR1 is SGHRS and CDR2 is YFSETQ. Trimming removed 0 bases from V and 9 bases from J, with 10 bases in between. The CDR3 is made up of 14 amino acids. The CDR3 is CASSLGWVSSPLHF. The CDR3 DNA follows: TGCGCCAGCAGCTTGGGGTGGGTGAGTTCACCCCTCCACTTT.

This rearrangement joins TRBV5-5 to TRBJ2-5; D possibly corresponds to TRBD1 (6 bases). The CDR3 contains 14 residues. V was cut by 3 bases and J by 0 bases, with 9 bases left in between. Germline V CDR1 and CDR2: SGHKS, YYEKEE (reference sequence). CDR3 residues: CASSSGQHQETQYF. CDR3 nucleotides: TGTGCCAGCAGCTCCGGACAGCACCAAGAGACCCAGTACTTC.

This clonotype was counted only a few times. The chain joins TRBV4-3 to TRBJ2-3; the D gene could be TRBD1 or TRBD2 (5 bases each). The CDR3 sequence is 14 residues long. CDR1 LGHNA and CDR2 YSLEER come from the germline V gene. The ends were cut back, 2 bases at V and 5 bases at J, with 11 bases in the middle. The DNA for the CDR3 is TGCGCCAGCAGCCAACGGGACGCCAAAGATACGCAGTATTTT. Translated, it gives CASSQRDAKDTQYF.

The sample holds a few counts of this clonotype. The V and J genes are TRBV5-6 and TRBJ2-7, with D tentatively TRBD2 (6 bases). This CDR3 region has 15 residues. Germline CDR1 SGHDT, CDR2 YYEEEE. Trimming stripped 4 bases from V and 5 bases from J, with 19 bases between. The CDR3 nucleotides read TGTGCCAGCAGCGGAGACCCCGGGACTTCGAACGAGCAGTACTTC. Its protein product is CASSGDPGTSNEQYF.

This clonotype was picked up a small number of times. The J gene is TRBJ1-2, the V gene TRBV10-2; D is ambiguous. V lost 4 bases to trimming and J lost 0 bases, with 9 bases between them. Germline loops: CDR1 WSHSY, CDR2 SAAADI. This CDR3 has 14 amino acids. CDR3 protein: CASSAYSPNYGYTF. The DNA of the CDR3 is TGCGCCAGCAGTGCCTACAGCCCTAACTATGGCTACACCTTC.

This clonotype has just a few counts. The chain couples TRBV7-9 to TRBJ2-3, with TRBD2 identical over 8 bases. J gave up 5 bases and V 5 bases, and 12 bases lay outside the gene matches. Looked up from germline, CDR1 is SEHNR and CDR2 is FQNEAQ (reference sequence). The CDR3 sequence is 16 residues long. CDR3: CASSDRSGSGVDTQYF. The CDR3 DNA reads as TGTGCCAGCAGCGATCGGAGCGGGAGTGGAGTAGATACGCAGTATTTT.

This clonotype showed up many times. The CDR3 spells CASRAPGSVGELFF. DNA for the CDR3: TGTGCCAGCAGAGCTCCAGGGTCGGTCGGGGAGCTGTTTTTT. The V and J genes are TRBV12-3 or TRBV12-4 and TRBJ2-2; the D gene is possibly TRBD1 (5 bases). The V and J ends lost 6 bases and 7 bases respectively, with 15 bases between them. The CDR3 is 14 amino acids.

This clonotype came up a few times. The genes are TRBV3-1 and TRBJ2-5; D is possibly TRBD1 (6 bases). Per germline, CDR1 LGHDT and CDR2 YNNKEL (reference sequence). Trimming cost V 2 bases and J 5 bases, with 15 bases left between them. The CDR3 length is 15 residues. CDR3 DNA: TGTGCCAGCAGCCAACAGCCCAGGGGCTTGGAGACCCAGTACTTC. This sequence encodes CASSQQPRGLETQYF.

A few counts support this clonotype. The V gene is TRBV3-1, the J gene TRBJ2-2, with D tentatively TRBD1 (7 bases). Germline CDR1 LGHDT, CDR2 YNNKEL (reference sequence). V was shortened by 8 bases and J by 5 bases, with 15 bases between the two germline ends. The CDR3 has 14 amino acids. The CDR3, as DNA: TGTGCCAGCGAAAGCAGGGGGAGGACCGGGGAGCTGTTTTTT. It yields the protein CASESRGRTGELFF.

The gene calls are TRBV4-3 and TRBJ1-2; D is unresolved. V was trimmed by 0 bases and J by 1 base, leaving 12 bases between them. The CDR3 length is 16 residues. CDR1 LGHNA and CDR2 YSLEER come from the germline V gene. CDR3 region: CASSQDLAGFNYGYTF. Here the CDR3 DNA reads TGCGCCAGCAGCCAAGATTTGGCCGGATTTAACTATGGCTACACCTTC.

The chain recombines TRBV20-1 with TRBJ2-1; 9 bases match TRBD2. Germline V gene lookup returns CDR1 DFQATT and CDR2 SNEGSKA (reference sequence). Trimming cost V 2 bases and J 5 bases; bases outside gene matches: 10. The CDR3 has 16 residues. This CDR3 is CSARPSTSGRDNEQFF. The CDR3 region has the DNA TGCAGTGCTAGACCCTCGACTAGCGGACGCGACAATGAGCAGTTCTTC.

The rearrangement joins TRBV20-1 to TRBJ2-3; no clear D. The V end lost 4 bases, the J end lost 4 bases, and 6 bases lay between the germline ends. CDR3 length: 11 residues. Germline V gene lookup returns CDR1 DFQATT and CDR2 SNEGSKA (reference sequence). Here the CDR3 DNA reads TGCAGTGCTATAAGGGCAGATACGCAGTATTTT. Translation gives CSAIRADTQYF.

V is TRBV12-3 or TRBV12-4 and J is TRBJ2-5; 12 bases agree with TRBD2. V trimming: 4 bases; J trimming: 5 bases; junction bases outside the gene matches: 5. The CDR3 totals 15 residues. The CDR3 protein is CASSSRLAGDETQYF. The CDR3, as DNA: TGTGCCAGCAGTTCCCGACTAGCGGGAGATGAGACCCAGTACTTC.

In this sample, this clonotype turned up many times. J is TRBJ1-5 and V is TRBV5-5; D is ambiguous. Between the trimmed V and J ends, which lost 0 bases and 7 bases, there was a span of 8 bases. Germline V gene sequence: CDR1 SGHKS, CDR2 YYEKEE (reference sequence). This CDR3 has 13 amino acids. The CDR3 sequence is CASSLDLGQPQHF. The CDR3 DNA follows: TGTGCCAGCAGCTTGGACCTAGGGCAGCCCCAGCATTTT.

The sample holds a few counts of this clonotype. V is TRBV7-2 and J is TRBJ2-1, with 13 bases that match TRBD2. This CDR3 spans 15 amino acids. After removal of 8 bases from V and 7 bases from J, the junction contained 8 bases not matched to a gene. Per the germline V gene, CDR1 is SGHTA and CDR2 is FQGNSA. The CDR3 here is CASRGRTSGRNEQFF. CDR3 nucleotide sequence: TGTGCCAGCCGCGGTCGGACTAGCGGGAGAAATGAGCAGTTCTTC.

This clonotype has just a few counts. This chain connects TRBV12-3 or TRBV12-4 to TRBJ2-7; tentative D call: TRBD2 (5 bases). The CDR3 totals 14 residues. V lost 5 bases and J 2 bases, leaving 13 bases between the germline ends. CDR3 protein: CASSLTGSAYEQYF. CDR3 nucleotides: TGTGCCAGCAGTCTGACGGGGAGCGCCTACGAGCAGTACTTC.

This clonotype was detected only a few times. V is TRBV9 and J is TRBJ2-1, with D possibly TRBD1 on 5 matching bases. Germline values: CDR1 SGDLS, CDR2 YYNGEE. The CDR3 is made up of 14 amino acids. The V gene lost 0 bases and the J gene lost 9 bases, with 13 bases spanning the gap. For the CDR3, the DNA is TGTGCCAGCAGCGTAGCCAGGGTTATGGGTGAGCAGTTCTTC. As protein: CASSVARVMGEQFF.

The chain has TRBV2 and TRBJ2-3; the match to TRBD2 covers 11 bases. There are 15 residues in the CDR3. J was trimmed by 3 bases and V by 6 bases; bases with no gene match: 5. Looked up from germline, CDR1 is SNHLY and CDR2 is FYNNEI. CDR3 DNA sequence: TGTGCCAGCAGATCGACTAGCGGGGAAACAGATACGCAGTATTTT. It encodes CASRSTSGETDTQYF.

The chain couples TRBV5-5 to TRBJ2-3; TRBD1 aligns across 7 bases. The CDR3 is made up of 14 amino acids. The ends lost 7 bases at V and 5 bases at J; junction bases unmatched: 10. Germline CDR1 SGHKS, CDR2 YYEKEE (reference sequence). The CDR3 DNA sequence: TGTGCCAGCGGGCCGGGACAGATTTTAGATACGCAGTATTTT. Protein sequence: CASGPGQILDTQYF.

The chain couples TRBV3-1 to TRBJ2-3; D remains ambiguous. The CDR3 covers 16 residues. CDR1 and CDR2 (germline): LGHDT, YNNKEL (reference sequence). V was trimmed by 0 bases and J by 0 bases, leaving 10 bases between them. Here the CDR3 reads CASSQDSAASTDTQYF. The CDR3 region has the DNA TGTGCCAGCAGCCAAGATTCCGCAGCTAGCACAGATACGCAGTATTTT.

This clonotype was seen only a few times. The genes are TRBV18 and TRBJ1-1; D is unclear. The CDR3 length is 14 residues. Trimming removed 3 bases from V and 3 bases from J, with 11 bases in between. CDR1 and CDR2 from the germline V gene are KGHSH and LQKENI. The CDR3 DNA reads TGTGCCAGCTCACCGGCTACCCAGTACACTGAAGCTTTCTTT. Protein product: CASSPATQYTEAFF.

This clonotype was counted ten times or more. The chain recombines TRBV6-2 or TRBV6-3 with TRBJ1-5; 7 bases match TRBD1. From germline, CDR1 is MNHEY and CDR2 SVGEGT. Unmatched junction bases numbered 3, after V lost 5 bases and J lost 2 bases. The CDR3 is 14 residues long. The CDR3: CASSRQGGNQPQHF. The CDR3 DNA follows: TGTGCCAGCAGTCGACAGGGTGGCAATCAGCCCCAGCATTTT.

This clonotype was seen many times. The chain joins TRBV24-1 to TRBJ1-1; D gene unclear. Trimming took off 9 bases at V and 3 bases at J, with 31 bases between the two ends. CDR1 and CDR2 from the germline V gene are KGHDR and SFDVKD. The CDR3 spans 19 residues. CDR3 bases: TGTGCCACCCAAACGACAATAGACGGTTCTCTAGCGGAGGACACTGAAGCTTTCTTT. Translation gives CATQTTIDGSLAEDTEAFF.

This clonotype was seen more than once but under ten times. The chain has TRBV20-1 and TRBJ2-3; 7 nucleotides align to TRBD2. V lost 3 bases and J lost 2; bases outside the gene matches: 5. There are 14 residues in the CDR3. Germline lookup yields CDR1 DFQATT and CDR2 SNEGSKA (reference sequence). The CDR3 spells CSARLSGTTDTQYF. The CDR3 DNA reads as TGCAGTGCTAGGCTGAGCGGGACCACAGATACGCAGTATTTT.

This clonotype was picked up many times. The chain employs TRBV6-4 and TRBJ1-2; D remains unclear. Germline assignment: CDR1 MRHNA and CDR2 SNTAGT. The V end lost 2 bases, the J end lost 7 bases, and 11 bases lay between the germline ends. This CDR3 comprises 13 residues. CDR3 DNA sequence: TGTGCCAGCAGTGACCAGGAGGGCGGTGGCTACACCTTC. Protein sequence: CASSDQEGGGYTF.

This chain links TRBV20-1 with TRBJ1-3; D call uncertain. The V end was cut by 7 bases, the J end by 0 bases, with 10 bases between. Germline lookup yields CDR1 DFQATT and CDR2 SNEGSKA (reference sequence). This CDR3 contains 13 residues. The CDR3 loop is CSGQSVSGNTIYF. DNA of the CDR3: TGCAGTGGCCAAAGCGTCTCTGGAAACACCATATATTTT.

A few counts support this clonotype. This chain connects TRBV5-1 to TRBJ2-1; D possibly corresponds to TRBD2 (7 bases). This CDR3 has 18 amino acids. The V and J ends lost 4 bases and 0 bases respectively, with 20 bases between them. Germline assignment: CDR1 SGHRS and CDR2 YFSETQ. In DNA, the CDR3 is TGCGCCAGCAGCAAGGAGGCTCGAGGGGGGGCCTCCTACAATGAGCAGTTCTTC. Protein product: CASSKEARGGASYNEQFF. Combining the CDR3 with reference TRBV5-1 and TRBJ2-1 gives the whole variable domain KAGVTQTPRYLIKTRGQQVTLSCSPISGHRSVSWYQQTPGQGLQFLFEYFSETQRNKGNFPGRFSGRQFSNSRSEMNVSTLELGDSALYLCASSKEARGGASYNEQFFGPGTRLTVL.